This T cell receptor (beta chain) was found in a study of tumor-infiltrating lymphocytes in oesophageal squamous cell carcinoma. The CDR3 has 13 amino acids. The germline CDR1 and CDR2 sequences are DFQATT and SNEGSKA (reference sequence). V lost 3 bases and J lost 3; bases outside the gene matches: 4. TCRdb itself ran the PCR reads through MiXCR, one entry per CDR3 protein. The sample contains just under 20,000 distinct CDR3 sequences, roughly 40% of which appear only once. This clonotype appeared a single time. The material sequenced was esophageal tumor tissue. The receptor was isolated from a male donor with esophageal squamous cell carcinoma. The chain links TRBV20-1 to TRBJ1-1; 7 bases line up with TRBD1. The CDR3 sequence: CSARTGRYTEAFF. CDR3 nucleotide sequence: TGCAGTGCTAGGACAGGGAGGTACACTGAAGCTTTCTTT.